These 26 T cell receptor beta chains share one sample of origin, sequenced in a study of regulatory T cells in long-lasting Graves disease. For TCR beta, libraries came from iRepertoire HTBI primers and Arm-PCR of CDR3 regions. Using its own MiXCR run on the multiplex PCR reads, TCRdb lists one record per CDR3 protein. The data show roughly 300,000 distinct CDR3 sequences, roughly a fifth seen once. Time point of the sample: persistent/refractory GD, antithyroid drugs over 5 years with positive TRAb. After RNA was extracted from PBMCs, the TCR library was made from it. Sequencing used peripheral blood mononuclear cells (PBMCs), obtained when the disease was refractory, from a patient treated with antithyroid drugs. These receptors originate from a female donor with Graves disease.

This clonotype was observed a few times. The chain has TRBV7-9 and TRBJ2-4; 7 bases line up with TRBD1. CDR1 and CDR2 from the germline V gene are SEHNR and FQNEAQ (reference sequence). V shed 0 bases and J 8 bases; nucleotides not matched to a gene: 4. The CDR3 covers 14 residues. The CDR3 protein is CASSLAGTADIQYF. DNA of the CDR3: TGTGCCAGCAGCTTAGCCGGGACAGCCGACATTCAGTACTTC.

The gene calls are TRBV9 and TRBJ1-2, with TRBD1 matching over 9 bases. This CDR3 comprises 16 residues. Germline CDR1 and CDR2: SGDLS and YYNGEE. Trimming at V came to 0 bases and at J to 4 bases, leaving 7 bases not matched to a gene. CDR3 sequence reads: CASSVERDRDSYGYTF. The CDR3 DNA follows: TGTGCCAGCAGCGTAGAGAGGGACAGGGATAGCTATGGCTACACCTTC. The full variable domain, rest sourced from reference TRBV9 and TRBJ1-2, is DSGVTQTPKHLITATGQRVTLRCSPRSGDLSVYWYQQSLDQGLQFLIQYYNGEERAKGNILERFSAQQFPDLHSELNLSSLELGDSALYFCASSVERDRDSYGYTFGSGTRLTVV.

Notes on this clonotype: A much larger clonotype is one base distant, so this may be a read error. As the CDR3 is not closed by the conserved phenylalanine or tryptophan, this likely results from a read error. This sequence joins TRBV6-2 or TRBV6-3 and TRBJ1-5; D gene unclear. Germline V gives CDR1 MNHEY, CDR2 SVGEGT. V was trimmed by 0 bases and J by 5 bases, leaving 11 bases between them. CDR3 length: 15 residues. CDR3 nucleotide sequence: TGTGCCAGCAGTTACTCGATGCAGCCTCATCAGCCCCAGCATCTT. Its protein product is CASSYSMQPHQPQHL.

This clonotype was counted only a few times. The CDR3 region is CASSRLAGGELFF. The CDR3 DNA is TGTGCCAGCAGCAGACTAGCGGGAGGGGAGCTGTTTTTT. The chain links TRBV2 to TRBJ2-2, with 11 bases aligning to TRBD2. Unmatched junction bases numbered 2, after V lost 6 bases and J lost 8 bases. This CDR3 has 13 residues. CDR1 SNHLY and CDR2 FYNNEI come from the germline V gene.

This sequence joins TRBV12-3 or TRBV12-4 and TRBJ2-7; perhaps TRBD1 as D (5 bases). The CDR3 extends over 14 amino acids. V was shortened by 4 bases and J by 2 bases, with 12 bases between the two germline ends. The CDR3 loop reads CASSSMTETYEQYF. The CDR3 bases are TGTGCCAGCAGTTCTATGACAGAAACCTACGAGCAGTACTTC.

The rearrangement uses TRBV18 and TRBJ2-6; possible D gene TRBD1, 6 bases. The CDR3 contains 17 residues. Germline assignment: CDR1 KGHSH and CDR2 LQKENI. Trimming left V 3 bases short and J 0 bases short, with 12 bases between. The CDR3 DNA follows: TGTGCCAGCTCACCGACGGGGACAAACTCTGGGGCCAACGTCCTGACTTTC. As protein: CASSPTGTNSGANVLTF.

As concerns this clonotype: The junction does not match germline at one end; this may be a read error. This sequence joins TRBV5-5 and TRBJ1-5; D may be TRBD1 (5 bases). This CDR3 is built from 12 residues. Germline V gene sequence: CDR1 SGHKS, CDR2 YYEKEE (reference sequence). The CDR3 coding sequence is TGTGCCAGCAGCTTAAGGGGTCAGTCCCAGCATTTT. This gives the protein CASSLRGQSQHF.

The rearrangement joins TRBV5-1 to TRBJ2-7, with a tentative D call TRBD2 (5 bases). The CDR3 runs to 14 residues. Trimming removed 1 base from V and 6 bases from J, with 14 bases in between. In germline, CDR1 is SGHRS, CDR2 YFSETQ. The CDR3 nucleotides are TGCGCCAGCAGCTTGTATGGGGAGCTGGCCGAGCAGTACTTC. Translation: CASSLYGELAEQYF.

This clonotype was observed at least ten times. CDR3 protein: CASSEQAGAQYF. The DNA for the CDR3 is TGTGCCAGCAGTGAACAGGCCGGGGCCCAGTACTTC. The chain employs TRBV28 and TRBJ2-5; D could derive from TRBD1 or TRBD2 (5 bases each). The CDR3 runs 12 residues. Germline assignment: CDR1 MDHEN and CDR2 SYDVKM. Trimming took 5 bases from V and 9 from J, leaving 13 bases between them. Variable domain in full (rest from reference TRBV28 and TRBJ2-5): DVKVTQSSRYLVKRTGEKVFLECVQDMDHENMFWYRQDPGLGLRLIYFSYDVKMKEKGDIPEGYSVSREKKERFSLILESASTNQTSMYLCASSEQAGAQYFGPGTRLLVL.

Turning to this clonotype: A much larger clonotype is one base distant, so this may be a read error. The CDR3 nucleotides are TGCAGTGCTAGAGGGGGTTCCGCTAACTATGGCTACACCTTC. Encoded protein: CSARGGSANYGYTF. The V and J genes are TRBV20-1 and TRBJ1-2, with D uncertain. This CDR3 contains 14 residues. Germline CDR1 reads DFQATT; CDR2 reads SNEGSKA (reference sequence). V was clipped by 1 base and J by 0 bases, with 9 bases between them.

In its sample, this clonotype was seen many times. This sequence joins TRBV2 and TRBJ2-7; TRBD1 is a possible D gene (6 bases). The V gene lost 7 bases and the J gene lost 2 bases, with 18 bases spanning the gap. Germline V gene sequence: CDR1 SNHLY, CDR2 FYNNEI. The CDR3 covers 15 residues. As DNA, the CDR3 is TGTGCCAGCACCCTAAACAGGGATCAAGCCTACGAGCAGTACTTC. It specifies CASTLNRDQAYEQYF.

This clonotype was recorded at least ten times. The chain links TRBV5-8 to TRBJ1-2, with D maybe TRBD1 (6 bases). Germline CDR1 SGHTS, CDR2 YDEGEE. CDR3 length: 14 amino acids. Trimming left V 0 bases short and J 4 bases short, with 10 bases between. The CDR3 reads CASSLGQVGYGYTF. As DNA, the CDR3 is TGTGCCAGCAGCTTGGGACAGGTCGGCTATGGCTACACCTTC.

The chain couples TRBV12-3 or TRBV12-4 to TRBJ2-7; TRBD2 matches at 11 bases. The CDR3 totals 17 residues. Trimming cost V 0 bases and J 6 bases; bases outside gene matches: 10. The DNA for the CDR3 is TGTGCCAGCAGTTTAGCGGCCTGGCTAGCGGGAGGCTTCGAGCAGTACTTC. Translated: CASSLAAWLAGGFEQYF.

The chain joins TRBV13 to TRBJ1-1, with 11 positions matching TRBD1. Germline V gene sequence: CDR1 PRHDT, CDR2 FYEKMQ (reference sequence). The CDR3 loop spans 16 amino acids. V dropped 5 bases and J dropped 0; count of bases not matched to a gene: 5. CDR3 loop: CASSPRTGGLNTEAFF. In DNA form, the CDR3 reads TGTGCCAGCAGCCCACGGACAGGGGGCCTGAACACTGAAGCTTTCTTT.

The chain has TRBV6-5 and TRBJ1-5; the D gene is possibly TRBD1 (6 bases). This CDR3 has 15 residues. V gave up 0 bases and J gave up 5 bases, with 11 bases separating them. Germline V gene lookup returns CDR1 MNHEY and CDR2 SVGAGI. CDR3 DNA sequence: TGTGCCAGCAGTTACTCGGCAGGGGATCATCAGCCCCAGCATTTT. Its protein is CASSYSAGDHQPQHF.

This chain uses TRBV7-9 with TRBJ1-5; D is undetermined. V lost 8 bases and J 6 bases, leaving 14 bases between the germline ends. This CDR3 is 13 amino acids long. Germline V lookup: CDR1 SEHNR, CDR2 FQNEAQ (reference sequence). This CDR3 reads CASGPRDGQPQHF. The CDR3 nucleotides read TGTGCCAGCGGTCCACGTGACGGTCAGCCCCAGCATTTT.

The chain recombines TRBV20-1 with TRBJ2-4; the match to TRBD2 covers 10 bases. This CDR3 contains 17 residues. V shed 5 bases, J shed 1 base, and the junction held 11 bases outside the gene matches. Per germline, CDR1 DFQATT and CDR2 SNEGSKA (reference sequence). CDR3 amino acids: CSAARTISGRAKNIQYF. In nucleotides, the CDR3 is TGCAGTGCTGCAAGGACCATTAGCGGGAGGGCCAAAAACATTCAGTACTTC.

The gene calls are TRBV7-9 and TRBJ2-5; D perhaps matches TRBD2 (5 bases). V lost 6 bases and J lost 4, with 15 bases in between. CDR3 length: 14 residues. CDR1 SEHNR and CDR2 FQNEAQ come from the germline V gene (reference sequence). The CDR3 sequence is CASRHTRIGETQYF. DNA of the CDR3: TGTGCCAGCAGACACACTAGGATAGGAGAGACCCAGTACTTC.

There are many counts of this clonotype. The chain uses TRBV7-2 and TRBJ2-4; D may correspond to TRBD1 or TRBD2 (5 bases each). Trimming left V 5 bases short and J 4 bases short, with 18 bases between. CDR3 length: 16 residues. Per germline, CDR1 SGHTA and CDR2 FQGNSA. The DNA of the CDR3 is TGTGCCAGCAGCCAAGGCCCCTGGGACGGGAAAAACATTCAGTACTTC. This sequence encodes CASSQGPWDGKNIQYF. Full variable domain (missing parts from reference TRBV7-2 and TRBJ2-4): GAGVSQSPSNKVTEKGKDVELRCDPISGHTALYWYRQSLGQGLEFLIYFQGNSAPDKSGLPSDRFSAERTGGSVSTLTIQRTQQEDSAVYLCASSQGPWDGKNIQYFGAGTRLSVL.

The V call is TRBV2, the J call TRBJ2-2; TRBD2 aligns across 7 bases. In germline, CDR1 is SNHLY, CDR2 FYNNEI. The V segment lost 2 bases and the J segment 6 bases; nucleotides outside the gene matches: 3. The CDR3 contains 14 residues. The CDR3 reads CASSEFGGSGELFF. The CDR3 region has the DNA TGTGCCAGCAGTGAATTCGGGGGGTCCGGGGAGCTGTTTTTT.

In this sample, this clonotype turned up many times. J is TRBJ1-5 and V is TRBV12-3 or TRBV12-4, with a possible D match to TRBD1 (6 bases). The germline V and J ends were trimmed by 3 bases and 0 bases, with 9 bases remaining between them. The CDR3 covers 15 residues. The CDR3, as DNA: TGTGCCAGCAGTTTGGGGGGACATAGCAATCAGCCCCAGCATTTT. Translating it yields CASSLGGHSNQPQHF.

Details on this clonotype: A much bigger clone sits one base away, suggesting this may be a read error. J is TRBJ1-2 and V is TRBV12-3 or TRBV12-4; 9 bases are shared with TRBD1. Losses at the gene ends were 3 bases for V and 8 bases for J; bases not matched to a gene: 10. The CDR3 consists of 15 residues. The CDR3 DNA reads as TGTGCCAGCAGTTTGAGGAGGTCCGGGACAGGGGGCTACACCTTC. The encoded protein is CASSLRRSGTGGYTF.

The V gene is TRBV13, the J gene TRBJ2-3; D is undetermined. V lost 5 bases and J lost 0, with 15 bases in between. Germline V CDR1 and CDR2: PRHDT, FYEKMQ (reference sequence). This CDR3 is built from 16 residues. This CDR3 is CASSAAEIGSTDTQYF. The CDR3 DNA reads TGTGCCAGCAGCGCCGCTGAGATCGGGAGCACAGATACGCAGTATTTT.

In this sample, this clonotype turned up many times. The chain links TRBV20-1 to TRBJ1-2; D remains ambiguous. Germline CDR1 reads DFQATT; CDR2 reads SNEGSKA (reference sequence). The CDR3 loop spans 12 amino acids. Trimming took 8 bases from V and 2 from J, leaving 12 bases between them. The CDR3 nucleotides read TGCAGTCCCAGAAGTGAAAACTATGGCTACACCTTC. This encodes CSPRSENYGYTF.

This clonotype was seen more than once but under ten times. The rearrangement uses TRBV10-3 and TRBJ1-2; the match to TRBD1 covers 8 bases. CDR1 is ENHRY, CDR2 SYGVKD, per germline. The V segment lost 6 bases and the J segment 4 bases; nucleotides outside the gene matches: 4. This CDR3 has 13 amino acids. As DNA, the CDR3 is TGTGCCATCAGGGGGGACAGGACCTATGGCTACACCTTC. This sequence encodes CAIRGDRTYGYTF.

This clonotype has ten or more counts. The V call is TRBV20-1, the J call TRBJ2-7; a weak D match, TRBD2 (7 bases). Looked up from germline, CDR1 is DFQATT and CDR2 is SNEGSKA (reference sequence). Trimming removed 0 bases at V and 2 bases at J, with 17 bases between. This CDR3 is 16 amino acids long. This CDR3 is CSARDLGGGSAYEQYF. CDR3 bases: TGCAGTGCTAGAGATTTGGGCGGGGGCTCCGCCTACGAGCAGTACTTC.